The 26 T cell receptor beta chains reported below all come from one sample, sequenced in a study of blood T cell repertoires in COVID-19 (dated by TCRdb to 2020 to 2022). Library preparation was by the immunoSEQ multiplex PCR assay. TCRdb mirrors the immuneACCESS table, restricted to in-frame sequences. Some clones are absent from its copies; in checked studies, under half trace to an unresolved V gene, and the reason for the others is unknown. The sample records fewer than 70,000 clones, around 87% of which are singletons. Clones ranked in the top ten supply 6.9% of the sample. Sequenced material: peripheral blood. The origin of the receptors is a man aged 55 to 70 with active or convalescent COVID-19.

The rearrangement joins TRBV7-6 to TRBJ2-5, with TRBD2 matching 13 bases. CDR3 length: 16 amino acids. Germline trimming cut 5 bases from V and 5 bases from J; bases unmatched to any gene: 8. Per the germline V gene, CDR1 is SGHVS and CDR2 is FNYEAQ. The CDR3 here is CASSLGTSGAHETQYF. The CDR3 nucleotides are TGTGCCAGCAGCCTGGGGACTAGCGGGGCTCATGAGACCCAGTACTTC.

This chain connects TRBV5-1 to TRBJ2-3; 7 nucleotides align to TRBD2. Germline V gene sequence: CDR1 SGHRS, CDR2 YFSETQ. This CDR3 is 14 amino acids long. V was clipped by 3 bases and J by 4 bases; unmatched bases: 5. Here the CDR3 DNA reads TGCGCCAGCAGCTCAGGACGGGGGGCAGATACGCAGTATTTT. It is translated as CASSSGRGADTQYF.

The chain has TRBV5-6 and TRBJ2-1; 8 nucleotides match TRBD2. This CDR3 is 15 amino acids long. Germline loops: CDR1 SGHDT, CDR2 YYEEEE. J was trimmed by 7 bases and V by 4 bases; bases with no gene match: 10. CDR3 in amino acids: CASSRPGGLSNEQFF. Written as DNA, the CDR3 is TGTGCCAGCAGCCGACCGGGGGGGCTGTCAAATGAGCAGTTCTTC.

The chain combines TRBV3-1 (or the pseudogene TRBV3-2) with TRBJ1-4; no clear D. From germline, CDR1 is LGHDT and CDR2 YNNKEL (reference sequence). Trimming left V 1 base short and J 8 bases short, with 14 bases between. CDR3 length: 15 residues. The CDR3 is CASSQGGITNEKLFF. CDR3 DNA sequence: TGTGCCAGCAGCCAAGGTGGCATAACGAACGAAAAACTGTTTTTT.

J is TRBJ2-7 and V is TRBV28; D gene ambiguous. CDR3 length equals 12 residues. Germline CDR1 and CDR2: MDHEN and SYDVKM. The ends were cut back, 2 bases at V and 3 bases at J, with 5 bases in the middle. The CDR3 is CASSLSIYEQYF. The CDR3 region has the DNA TGTGCCAGCAGTTTAAGCATCTACGAGCAGTACTTC.

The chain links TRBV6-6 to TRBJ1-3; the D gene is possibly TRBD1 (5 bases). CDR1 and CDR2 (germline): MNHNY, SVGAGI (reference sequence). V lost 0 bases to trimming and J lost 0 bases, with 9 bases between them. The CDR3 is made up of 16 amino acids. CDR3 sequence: CASSYSQGLSGNTIYF. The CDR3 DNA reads TGTGCCAGCAGTTACTCTCAGGGTCTCTCTGGAAACACCATATATTTT.

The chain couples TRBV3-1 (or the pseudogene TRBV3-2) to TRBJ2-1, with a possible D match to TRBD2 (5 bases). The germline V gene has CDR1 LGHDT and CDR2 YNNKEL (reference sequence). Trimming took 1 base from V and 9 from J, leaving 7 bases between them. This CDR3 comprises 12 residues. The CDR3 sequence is CASSQVAGEQFF. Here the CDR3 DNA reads TGTGCCAGCAGCCAAGTGGCGGGTGAGCAGTTCTTC.

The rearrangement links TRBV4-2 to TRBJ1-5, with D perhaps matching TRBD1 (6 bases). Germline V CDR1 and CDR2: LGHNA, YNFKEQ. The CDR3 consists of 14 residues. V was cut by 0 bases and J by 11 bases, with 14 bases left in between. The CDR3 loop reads CASSQDAGDGSQHF. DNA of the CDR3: TGTGCCAGCAGCCAAGATGCAGGGGATGGGTCCCAGCATTTT.

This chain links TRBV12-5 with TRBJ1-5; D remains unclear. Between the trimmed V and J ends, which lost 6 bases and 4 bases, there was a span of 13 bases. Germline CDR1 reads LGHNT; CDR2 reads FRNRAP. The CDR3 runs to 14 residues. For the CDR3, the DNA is TGTGCTAGTGGGACCCCGGGGTCGAATCAGCCCCAGCATTTT. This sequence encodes CASGTPGSNQPQHF.

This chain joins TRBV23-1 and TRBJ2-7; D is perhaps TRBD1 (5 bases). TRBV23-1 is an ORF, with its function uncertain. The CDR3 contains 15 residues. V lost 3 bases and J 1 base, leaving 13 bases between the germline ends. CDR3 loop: CASSHSGQGSYEQYF. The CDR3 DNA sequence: TGCGCCAGCAGTCATTCTGGGCAGGGTTCCTACGAGCAGTACTTC.

CDR3: CASSYSTGFYEQYF. CDR3 nucleotide sequence: TGTGCCAGCAGTTACAGTACAGGGTTCTACGAGCAGTACTTC. The chain couples TRBV6-2 or TRBV6-3 to TRBJ2-7; possible D gene TRBD1, 6 bases. Trimming pared 2 bases from V and 3 bases from J, leaving 11 bases between. The germline V gene has CDR1 MNHEY and CDR2 SVGEGT. This CDR3 is built from 14 residues.

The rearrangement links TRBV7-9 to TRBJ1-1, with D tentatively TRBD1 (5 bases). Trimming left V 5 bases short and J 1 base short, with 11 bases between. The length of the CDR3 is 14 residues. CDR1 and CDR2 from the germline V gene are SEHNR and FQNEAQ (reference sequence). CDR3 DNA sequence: TGTGCCAGCAGCCTCCAGGGCGGGAACACTGAAGCTTTCTTT. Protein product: CASSLQGGNTEAFF.

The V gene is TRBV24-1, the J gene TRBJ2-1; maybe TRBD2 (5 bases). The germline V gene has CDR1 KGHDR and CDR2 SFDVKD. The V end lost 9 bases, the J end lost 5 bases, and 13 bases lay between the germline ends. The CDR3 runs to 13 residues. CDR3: CATRGSANNEQFF. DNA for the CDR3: TGTGCCACCCGGGGAAGTGCTAACAATGAGCAGTTCTTC.

CDR3 bases: TGTGCCAGCCGCTTCCGGGACACCGGGGAGCTGTTTTTT. As protein: CASRFRDTGELFF. The J gene is TRBJ2-2, the V gene TRBV27; no reliable D call. There are 13 residues in the CDR3. The V end was cut by 8 bases, the J end by 3 bases, with 10 bases between. Germline CDR1 reads MNHEY; CDR2 reads SMNVEV (reference sequence).

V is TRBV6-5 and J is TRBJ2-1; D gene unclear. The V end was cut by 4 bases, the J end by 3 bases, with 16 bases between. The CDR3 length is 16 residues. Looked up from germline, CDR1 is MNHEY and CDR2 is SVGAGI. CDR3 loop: CASSSSQASYYNEQFF. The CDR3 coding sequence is TGTGCCAGCAGTTCGTCCCAAGCGTCTTACTACAATGAGCAGTTCTTC.

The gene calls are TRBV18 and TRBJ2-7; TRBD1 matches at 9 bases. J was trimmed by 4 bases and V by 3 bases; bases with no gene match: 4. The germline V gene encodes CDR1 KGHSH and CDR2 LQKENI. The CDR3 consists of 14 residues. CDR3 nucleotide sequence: TGTGCCAGCTCACCCGGGACAGGGATATACGAGCAGTACTTC. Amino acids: CASSPGTGIYEQYF.

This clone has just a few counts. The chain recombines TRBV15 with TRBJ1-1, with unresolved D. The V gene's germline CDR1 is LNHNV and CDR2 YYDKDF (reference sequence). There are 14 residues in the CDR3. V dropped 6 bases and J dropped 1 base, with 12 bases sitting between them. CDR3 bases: TGTGCCACCAGGGTACGGAGGGAGAACACTGAAGCTTTCTTT. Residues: CATRVRRENTEAFF. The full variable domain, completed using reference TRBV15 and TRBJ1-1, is DAMVIQNPRYQVTQFGKPVTLSCSQTLNHNVMYWYQQKSSQAPKLLFHYYDKDFNNEADTPDNFQSRRPNTSFCFLDIRSPGLGDTAMYLCATRVRRENTEAFFGQGTRLTVV.

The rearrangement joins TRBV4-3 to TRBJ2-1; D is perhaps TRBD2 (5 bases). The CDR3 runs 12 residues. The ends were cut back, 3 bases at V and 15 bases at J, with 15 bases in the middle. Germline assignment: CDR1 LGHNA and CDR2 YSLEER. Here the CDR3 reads CASSQDSRRLFF. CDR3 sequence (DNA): TGCGCCAGCAGCCAGGACTCACGAAGGTTGTTCTTC.

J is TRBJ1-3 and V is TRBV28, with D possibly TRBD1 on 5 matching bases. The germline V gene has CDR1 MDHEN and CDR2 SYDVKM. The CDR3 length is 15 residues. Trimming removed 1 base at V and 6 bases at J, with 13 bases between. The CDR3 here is CASSLFSTAENTIYF. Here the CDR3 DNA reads TGTGCCAGCAGTTTATTTTCGACAGCAGAAAACACCATATATTTT.

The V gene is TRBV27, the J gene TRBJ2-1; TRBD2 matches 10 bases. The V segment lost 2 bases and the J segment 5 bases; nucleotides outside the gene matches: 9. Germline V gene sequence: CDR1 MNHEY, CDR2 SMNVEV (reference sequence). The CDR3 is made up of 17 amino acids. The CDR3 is CASSLRRLAGANNEQFF. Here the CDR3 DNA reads TGTGCCAGCAGTTTACGGCGGCTAGCGGGGGCGAACAATGAGCAGTTCTTC.

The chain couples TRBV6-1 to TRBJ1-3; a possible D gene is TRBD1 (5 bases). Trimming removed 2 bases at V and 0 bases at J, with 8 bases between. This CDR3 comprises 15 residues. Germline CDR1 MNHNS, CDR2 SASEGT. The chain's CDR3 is CASSETGISGNTIYF. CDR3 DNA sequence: TGTGCCAGCAGTGAAACAGGAATCTCTGGAAACACCATATATTTT.

Written as DNA, the CDR3 is TGTGCCAGCAGCGGGCAGGGTGCCTACAATGAGCAGTTCTTC. It translates to CASSGQGAYNEQFF. The chain uses TRBV2 and TRBJ2-1, with D perhaps matching TRBD1 (5 bases). CDR3 length: 14 amino acids. The germline gives CDR1 SNHLY, CDR2 FYNNEI. V lost 6 bases and J lost 2, with 11 bases in between.

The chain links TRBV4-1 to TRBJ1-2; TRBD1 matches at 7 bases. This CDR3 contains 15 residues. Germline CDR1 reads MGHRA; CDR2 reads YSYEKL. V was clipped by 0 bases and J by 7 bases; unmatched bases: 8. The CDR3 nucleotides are TGCGCCAGCAGCCAAGAACAACAGGGGTATCGTGGCTACACCTTC. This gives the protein CASSQEQQGYRGYTF.

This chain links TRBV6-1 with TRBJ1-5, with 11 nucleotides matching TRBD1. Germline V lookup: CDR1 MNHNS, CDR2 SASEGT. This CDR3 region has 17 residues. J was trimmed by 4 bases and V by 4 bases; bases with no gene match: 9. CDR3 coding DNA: TGTGCCAGCAGTGGACTTTTGGGACAGGGGGGAAATCAGCCCCAGCATTTT. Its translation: CASSGLLGQGGNQPQHF.

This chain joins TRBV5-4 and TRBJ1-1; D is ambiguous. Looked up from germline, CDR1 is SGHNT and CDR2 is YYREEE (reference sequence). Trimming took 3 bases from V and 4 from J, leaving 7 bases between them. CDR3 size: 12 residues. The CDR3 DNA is TGTGCCAGCAGCTCCGACTCCACTGAAGCTTTCTTT. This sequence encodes CASSSDSTEAFF.

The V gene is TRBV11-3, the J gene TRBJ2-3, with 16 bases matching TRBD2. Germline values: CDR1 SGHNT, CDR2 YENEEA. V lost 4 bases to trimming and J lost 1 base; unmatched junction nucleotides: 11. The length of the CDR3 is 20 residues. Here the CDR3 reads CASSSPKGTSGGAGTDTQYF. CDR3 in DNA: TGTGCCAGCAGCTCTCCAAAAGGGACTAGCGGGGGGGCGGGCACAGATACGCAGTATTTT.